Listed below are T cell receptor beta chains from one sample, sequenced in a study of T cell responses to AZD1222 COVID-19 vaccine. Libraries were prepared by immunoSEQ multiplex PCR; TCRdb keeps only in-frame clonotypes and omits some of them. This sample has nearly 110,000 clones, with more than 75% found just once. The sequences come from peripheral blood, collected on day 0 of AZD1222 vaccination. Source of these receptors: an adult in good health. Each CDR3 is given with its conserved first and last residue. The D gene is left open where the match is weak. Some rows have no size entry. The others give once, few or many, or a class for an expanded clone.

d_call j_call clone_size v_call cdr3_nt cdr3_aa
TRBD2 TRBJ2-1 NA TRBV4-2 TGTGCCAGCAGCCAAGATGGGCTAGCGGGGGTAGCCAAAAAATACAATGAGCAGTTCTTC CASSQDGLAGVAKKYNEQFF
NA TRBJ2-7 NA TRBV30 TGTGCCTGGAGTCAGGGTGGTGTCGAGCAGTACTTC CAWSQGGVEQYF
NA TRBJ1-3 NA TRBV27 TGTGCCAGCAGTCGAAACCCTGACTCATCCTCTGGAAACACCATATATTTT CASSRNPDSSSGNTIYF
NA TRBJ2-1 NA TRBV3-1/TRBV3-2 TGTGCCAGCAGCCATGGGAGCTCCTACAATGAGCAGTTCTTC CASSHGSSYNEQFF
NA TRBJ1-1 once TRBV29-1 TGCAGCGTTGGGGTGGGACAAACCTTT CSVGVGQTF
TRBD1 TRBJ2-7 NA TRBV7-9 TGTGCCAGCAGCTCAATCGAGAGGACAGGGATTCCCGAGCAGTACTTC CASSSIERTGIPEQYF
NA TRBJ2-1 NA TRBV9 TGTGCCAGCAGCGTAGGCGACAGGTACAATGAGCAGTTCTTC CASSVGDRYNEQFF
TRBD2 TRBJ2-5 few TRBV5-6 TGTGCCAGCAGCTTGGTTGCGGCTAGCGGGAACCAAGAGACCCAGTACTTC CASSLVAASGNQETQYF
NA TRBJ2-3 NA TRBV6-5 TGTGCCACTCAAATCCTGAGGGGGGCAGATACGCAGTATTTT CATQILRGADTQYF
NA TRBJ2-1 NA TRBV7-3 TGTGCCAGCAGCTTAAGGATCGGAGAGTACAATGAGCAGTTCTTC CASSLRIGEYNEQFF
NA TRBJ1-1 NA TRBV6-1 TGTGCCAGCAGAGAAGGGGAGGAGTTCTCTGAAGCTTTCTTT CASREGEEFSEAFF
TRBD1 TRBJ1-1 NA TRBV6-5 TGTGCCAGCAGTTACAAACCGACAGGGGGGAACACTGAAGCTTTCTTT CASSYKPTGGNTEAFF
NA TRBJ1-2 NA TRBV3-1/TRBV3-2 TGTGCCAGCAGCTCGCGAGGGTATGGCTACACCTTC CASSSRGYGYTF
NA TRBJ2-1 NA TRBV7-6 TGTGCCAGCAGCTTAGTGCAGGAACTAAACAATGAGCAGTTCTTC CASSLVQELNNEQFF
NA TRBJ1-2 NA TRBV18 TGTGCCAGCTCACCAATACCTAGGACCTATGGCTACACCTTC CASSPIPRTYGYTF
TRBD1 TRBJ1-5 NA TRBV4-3 TGCGCCAGCAGCCAGGACAGGGTCGGTCTATGGCCCCAGCATTTT CASSQDRVGLWPQHF
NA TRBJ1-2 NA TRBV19 TGTGCCAGTACTCTCCACCCCGGGACTTTTAATGGCTACACCTTC CASTLHPGTFNGYTF
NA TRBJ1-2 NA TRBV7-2 TGTGCCAGCAGCTTAACCTACCAGGTTAATACCTTC CASSLTYQVNTF
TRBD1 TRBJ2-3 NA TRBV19 TGTGCCAGTTGGGACAGCTTCACAGATACGCAGTATTTT CASWDSFTDTQYF
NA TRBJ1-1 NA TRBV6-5 TGTGCCAGCAGTTACGGGGGTAAGGGGACTGAAGCTTTCTTT CASSYGGKGTEAFF
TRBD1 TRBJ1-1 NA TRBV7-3 TGTGCCAGCAGCCCAAACCTCGGACAGGCGAACACTGAAGCTTTCTTT CASSPNLGQANTEAFF
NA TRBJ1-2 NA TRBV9 TGTGCCAGCAGCGTAGTAGGTACAGGGCGGAGTGGCTACACCTTC CASSVVGTGRSGYTF
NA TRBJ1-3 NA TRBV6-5 TGTGCCAGCAGCCCGACTGGAAACACCATATATTTT CASSPTGNTIYF
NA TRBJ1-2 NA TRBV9 TGTGCCAGCAGCGTTTCAGGCAGGCTCAACTATGGCTACACCTTC CASSVSGRLNYGYTF
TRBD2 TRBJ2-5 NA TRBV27 TGTGCCAGCAGTTGGGGGCTAGCGGGGGGGTTGAAGACCCAGTACTTC CASSWGLAGGLKTQYF
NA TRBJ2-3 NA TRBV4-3 TGCGCCAGCAGCCTGGGGGGGATGGGGGCCACGCAGTATTTT CASSLGGMGATQYF
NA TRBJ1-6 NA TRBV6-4 TGTGCCAGCAGTGACTCGACGGCCGGCGGCTCACCCCTCCACTTT CASSDSTAGGSPLHF
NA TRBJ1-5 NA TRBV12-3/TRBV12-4 TGTGCCAGCAGTCTTCCCCCCCACGAGCCCCAGCATTTT CASSLPPHEPQHF
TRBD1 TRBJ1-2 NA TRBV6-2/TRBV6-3 TGTGCCAGCAGTTACCCGCGGGACAGGGGGCGCTTTGGAGGCTACACCTTC CASSYPRDRGRFGGYTF
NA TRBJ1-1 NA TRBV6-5 TGTGCCAGCAGGTACCGTGGGAACACTGAAGCTTTCTTT CASRYRGNTEAFF
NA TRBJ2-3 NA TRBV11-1 TGTGCCAGCAGTGATAGCGGATCAATCACAGATACGCAGTATTTT CASSDSGSITDTQYF
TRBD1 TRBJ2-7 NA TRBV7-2 TGTGCCAGCAGCTTAGTGCCCGGGACAGCCTACGAGCAGTACTTC CASSLVPGTAYEQYF
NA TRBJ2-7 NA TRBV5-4 TGTGCCAGCAGCTCTCCCGGGTGGGAGCAGTACTTC CASSSPGWEQYF
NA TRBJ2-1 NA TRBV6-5 TGTGCCAGCAGAAGGGGACACCCACTTAAGCAGTTCTTC CASRRGHPLKQFF
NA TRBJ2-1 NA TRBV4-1 TGCGCCAGCAGCCCACCCCCGGGCAGGGGATCTTACAATGAGCAGTTCTTC CASSPPPGRGSYNEQFF
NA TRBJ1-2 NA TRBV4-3 TGCGCCAGCAGCCAAGAACTCTCCGCTAACTATGGCTACACCTTC CASSQELSANYGYTF
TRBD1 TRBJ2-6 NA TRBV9 TGTGCCAGCAGCGAGGACAGGGCGCCTGGTGGGGCCAACGTCCTGACTTTC CASSEDRAPGGANVLTF
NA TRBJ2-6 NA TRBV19 TGTGCCAGTAGTGGTCTCTCTGGGGCCAACGTCCTGACTTTC CASSGLSGANVLTF
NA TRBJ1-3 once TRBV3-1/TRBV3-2 TGTGCCAGCAGCCAATTGCACAGGAGAGCTGGAAACACCATATATTTT CASSQLHRRAGNTIYF
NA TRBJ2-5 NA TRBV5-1 TGCGCCAGCAGCCTCCAGACAGGCAACCAAGAGACCCAGTACTTC CASSLQTGNQETQYF
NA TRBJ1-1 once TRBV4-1 TGCGCCAGCAGCCAAGTAAGTACGACTTCAAACACTGAAGCTTTCTTT CASSQVSTTSNTEAFF
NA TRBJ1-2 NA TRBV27 TGTGCCAGCAGCCCCGAAGGGGAAGAGGGCTACACCTTC CASSPEGEEGYTF
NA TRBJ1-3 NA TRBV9 TGTGCCAGCAGCGCCGTGGGACGGAGCTCTGGAAACACCATATATTTT CASSAVGRSSGNTIYF
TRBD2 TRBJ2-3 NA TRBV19 TGTGCCAGTAGTATCGGCGGGGGGGGTTTGGATACGCAGTATTTT CASSIGGGGLDTQYF
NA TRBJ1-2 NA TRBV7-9 TGTGCCAGCAGCTTTTATCTTTCGGGGGAAGGCTACACCTTC CASSFYLSGEGYTF
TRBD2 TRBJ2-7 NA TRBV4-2 TGTGCCAGCAGCCCTTCCGGGACTACCTACGAGCAGTACTTC CASSPSGTTYEQYF
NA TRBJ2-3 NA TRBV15 TGTGCCACCAGCAGAGCCCAAGACGGAGATACGCAGTATTTT CATSRAQDGDTQYF